The 19 T cell receptor beta chains given below trace back to one sample, sequenced in a study of regulatory T cells in long-lasting Graves disease (dated by TCRdb to about 2021). The sample's time point label is to be understood as: newly diagnosed GD, antithyroid drugs for less than 3 months. For both TCR sequencing and RNA sequencing, RNA was extracted from PBMCs using TRIzol. The protocol used for the library was multiplex PCR. Sequencing instrument: Illumina HiSeq 4000. To build TCR beta libraries, CDR3 regions were amplified by Arm-PCR using iRepertoire HTBI primers. TCRdb ran its own pipeline on the public reads, namely fastp trimming at Q25 and MiXCR clone calling, and kept in-frame beta chains. Here each entry gathers all rows of one CDR3 protein and keeps the most common genes and DNA. Present in this sample are 400,000 to 500,000 distinct CDR3 sequences, 16% of which were seen just once. The biggest ten clones account for about 25% of the sample.

A further study also used this sample, focusing on T cells in Graves' hyperthyroidism and ophthalmopathy.

Here the sequenced sample was peripheral blood mononuclear cells (PBMCs), taken at new diagnosis, from a patient treated with antithyroid drugs. Source of these receptors: a woman in her late teens or twenties with Graves disease. Donor details come from another sample of the same person, matched by shared clones.

At least ten counts were recorded for this clonotype. The chain combines TRBV12-3 or TRBV12-4 with TRBJ1-1, with D perhaps matching TRBD1 (6 bases). V was trimmed by 1 base and J by 5 bases, leaving 14 bases between them. The CDR3 is 15 amino acids. CDR3 residues: CASSLEVGGGTEAFF. Here the CDR3 DNA reads TGTGCCAGCAGTTTAGAGGTAGGGGGAGGTACTGAAGCTTTCTTT.

A word on this clonotype: A much more abundant neighbour one base away suggests this may be a read error. The chain is built from TRBV7-9 and TRBJ1-2, with TRBD1 matching over 11 bases. Germline CDR1 SEHNR, CDR2 FQNEAQ (reference sequence). This CDR3 is 14 amino acids long. V trimming: 1 base; J trimming: 7 bases; junction bases outside the gene matches: 2. Here the CDR3 reads CASSLGTGGFGYTF. The CDR3 DNA follows: TGTGCCAGCAGCTTAGGGACAGGGGGCTTTGGCTACACCTTC. The full variable domain, rest sourced from reference TRBV7-9 and TRBJ1-2, is DTGVSQNPRHKITKRGQNVTFRCDPISEHNRLYWYRQTLGQGPEFLTYFQNEAQLEKSRLLSDRFSAERPKGSFSTLEIQRTEQGDSAMYLCASSLGTGGFGYTFGSGTRLTVV.

This clonotype has only a few counts. The chain recombines TRBV6-2 or TRBV6-3 with TRBJ1-6; 10 nucleotides agree with TRBD1. Germline lookup yields CDR1 MNHEY and CDR2 SVGEGT. After removal of 2 bases from V and 13 bases from J, the junction contained 5 bases not matched to a gene. The CDR3 sequence is 14 residues long. In DNA, the CDR3 is TGTGCCAGCAGTTACCAGGGACAGGGGAGGCCCCTCCACTTT. It encodes CASSYQGQGRPLHF.

This clonotype was observed many times. The V call is TRBV5-4, the J call TRBJ2-1, with 9 bases matching TRBD2. CDR1 SGHNT and CDR2 YYREEE come from the germline V gene (reference sequence). V shed 3 bases and J 2 bases; nucleotides not matched to a gene: 9. This CDR3 is built from 17 residues. CDR3 sequence reads: CASSSGSGRVPYNEQFF. Here the CDR3 DNA reads TGTGCCAGCAGCTCCGGTAGCGGGAGAGTCCCCTACAATGAGCAGTTCTTC.

This clonotype was recorded at least ten times. The chain links TRBV5-1 to TRBJ2-7; D is ambiguous. V gave up 2 bases and J gave up 0 bases, with 15 bases separating them. The CDR3 has 16 amino acids. Germline CDR1 is SGHRS and CDR2 is YFSETQ. The CDR3 nucleotides are TGCGCCAGCAGCTTTAGAACGGACGGATCCTCCTACGAGCAGTACTTC. It translates to CASSFRTDGSSYEQYF. Combining the CDR3 with reference TRBV5-1 and TRBJ2-7 gives the whole variable domain KAGVTQTPRYLIKTRGQQVTLSCSPISGHRSVSWYQQTPGQGLQFLFEYFSETQRNKGNFPGRFSGRQFSNSRSEMNVSTLELGDSALYLCASSFRTDGSSYEQYFGPGTRLTVT.

J is TRBJ2-1 and V is TRBV25-1, with 9 bases fitting TRBD2. The V segment lost 3 bases and the J segment 5 bases; nucleotides outside the gene matches: 11. The germline gives CDR1 MGHDK, CDR2 SYGVNS. The CDR3 has 17 residues. In DNA, the CDR3 is TGTGCCAGCAGTGATTCCCATTCTAGCGGGGACCACAATGAGCAGTTCTTC. Encoded protein: CASSDSHSSGDHNEQFF. The full variable domain, in which reference TRBV25-1 and TRBJ2-1 provide the parts outside the CDR3, is EADIYQTPRYLVIGTGKKITLECSQTMGHDKMYWYQQDPGMELHLIHYSYGVNSTEKGDLSSESTVSRIRTEHFPLTLESARPSHTSQYLCASSDSHSSGDHNEQFFGPGTRLTVL.

The sample holds many counts of this clonotype. The chain has TRBV11-2 and TRBJ2-5, with 14 positions matching TRBD2. Germline V gene sequence: CDR1 SGHAT, CDR2 FQNNGV. This CDR3 has 18 residues. The junction had 5 bases not matched to a gene; V was cut back by 0 bases and J by 2 bases. The CDR3 nucleotides read TGTGCCAGCAGCTTAGATCTGGGACTAGCGGGGGTACAAGAGACCCAGTACTTC. This gives the protein CASSLDLGLAGVQETQYF. The variable domain in full, completed from reference TRBV11-2 and TRBJ2-5, reads EAGVAQSPRYKIIEKRQSVAFWCNPISGHATLYWYQQILGQGPKLLIQFQNNGVVDDSQLPKDRFSAERLKGVDSTLKIQPAKLEDSAVYLCASSLDLGLAGVQETQYFGPGTRLLVL.

The table lists this clonotype with many counts. CDR3 DNA: TGCAGTGCTAGAGGAGAACCCACTGAAGCTTTCTTT. This codes for CSARGEPTEAFF. The genes are TRBV20-1 and TRBJ1-1; D gene uncertain. CDR1 and CDR2 from the germline V gene are DFQATT and SNEGSKA (reference sequence). The CDR3 is 12 amino acids. V dropped 1 base and J dropped 4 bases, with 7 bases sitting between them.

Remarks on this clonotype: A much larger clone differs by one base, so this may be a read error. The chain uses TRBV11-1 and TRBJ2-5; 10 nucleotides match TRBD1. With V trimmed by 5 bases and J by 5 bases, 8 bases remained unmatched. This CDR3 contains 15 residues. Germline assignment: CDR1 SGHAT and CDR2 FQDESV (reference sequence). The CDR3 DNA follows: TGTGCCAGCAGCCTCCGGGACAGGGGAGATGAGACCCAGTACTTC. It codes for CASSLRDRGDETQYF.

This clonotype was seen many times. The CDR3 coding sequence is TGTGCCTGGAGCGGGGAGTTTGAGCAGTTCTTC. Translated: CAWSGEFEQFF. The chain is built from TRBV30 and TRBJ2-1; possible D gene TRBD2, 5 bases. The V gene's germline CDR1 is GTSNPN and CDR2 SVGIG (reference sequence). The CDR3 sequence is 11 residues long. Trimming took off 3 bases at V and 9 bases at J, with 9 bases between the two ends.

This clonotype occurred many times. This chain joins TRBV28 and TRBJ2-1; D is ambiguous. V shed 7 bases and J shed 0 bases, with 10 bases lying between them. The germline V gene encodes CDR1 MDHEN and CDR2 SYDVKM. This CDR3 contains 14 residues. The CDR3 sequence is CASKVGNSYNEQFF. Here the CDR3 DNA reads TGTGCCAGCAAGGTGGGGAACTCCTACAATGAGCAGTTCTTC.

This clonotype has a count of ten or more. The V gene is TRBV20-1, the J gene TRBJ2-1; the match to TRBD2 covers 10 bases. Germline-derived CDR1 and CDR2 are DFQATT and SNEGSKA (reference sequence). This CDR3 region has 15 residues. Trimming took 3 bases from V and 2 from J; bases not matched to a gene: 4. The CDR3 is CSARWLAGAYNEQFF. The CDR3 region has the DNA TGCAGTGCTAGGTGGCTAGCGGGAGCCTACAATGAGCAGTTCTTC.

This sequence joins TRBV6-5 and TRBJ2-7; D is unresolved. Germline V gene sequence: CDR1 MNHEY, CDR2 SVGAGI. The CDR3 contains 14 residues. Trimming left V 2 bases short and J 3 bases short, with 11 bases between. As DNA, the CDR3 is TGTGCCAGCAGTTACGATCCCAGCTTCTACGAGCAGTACTTC. Its protein product is CASSYDPSFYEQYF.

This clonotype was counted many times. This chain uses TRBV12-3 or TRBV12-4 with TRBJ2-3, with a tentative D call TRBD2 (6 bases). The germline V and J ends were trimmed by 6 bases and 4 bases, with 14 bases remaining between them. The CDR3 covers 14 residues. The CDR3 DNA is TGTGCCAGCAGCCCGCTGGAGGGTCCAGATACGCAGTATTTT. It translates to CASSPLEGPDTQYF.

V usage is TRBV6-5 and J usage is TRBJ1-4, with no clear D. Looked up from germline, CDR1 is MNHEY and CDR2 is SVGAGI. Trimming stripped 3 bases from V and 6 bases from J, with 17 bases between. The CDR3 runs 16 residues. CDR3 coding DNA: TGTGCCAGCAGTTATTCCGGAACCTCCGGAGATGAAAAACTGTTTTTT. It specifies CASSYSGTSGDEKLFF.

This clonotype was detected ten times or more. This chain connects TRBV29-1 to TRBJ1-1; 9 bases fit TRBD1. The V gene's germline CDR1 is SQVTM and CDR2 ANQGSEA. The CDR3 runs to 13 residues. With 7 bases clipped from V and 0 bases from J, the junction kept 3 bases outside the gene matches. The CDR3 protein is CSAGTGMNTEAFF. DNA of the CDR3: TGCAGCGCTGGGACAGGGATGAACACTGAAGCTTTCTTT.

The chain couples TRBV10-3 to TRBJ1-2; D is unresolved. V lost 5 bases, J lost 5 bases, and 12 bases lay in between. In germline, CDR1 is ENHRY, CDR2 SYGVKD. CDR3 length: 13 amino acids. CDR3 sequence reads: CAISQDRAYGYTF. The CDR3, as DNA: TGTGCCATCAGTCAAGACCGTGCTTATGGCTACACCTTC.

To note about this clonotype: The junction departs from germline at one end; a sequencing error may be responsible. This sequence joins TRBV7-2 and TRBJ2-4; the D gene is possibly TRBD2 (6 bases). The CDR3 sequence is 13 residues long. Per germline, CDR1 SGHTA and CDR2 FQGNSA. The CDR3 is CASSLEYSGRRIF. The CDR3, as DNA: TGTGCCAGCAGCTTAGAATATTCCGGGAGACGCATCTTC. Looking up the rest from reference TRBV7-2 and TRBJ2-4 gives the full variable domain: GAGVSQSPSNKVTEKGKDVELRCDPISGHTALYWYRQSLGQGLEFLIYFQGNSAPDKSGLPSDRFSAERTGGSVSTLTIQRTQQEDSAVYLCASSLEYSGRRIFGAGTRLSVL.

This chain connects TRBV10-3 to TRBJ1-5; weak D call: TRBD1 (5 bases). This CDR3 comprises 15 residues. CDR1 is ENHRY and CDR2 is SYGVKD in the germline V gene. The V and J ends lost 3 bases and 5 bases respectively, with 14 bases between them. The CDR3 reads CAISEERGRDQPQHF. The CDR3 bases are TGTGCCATCAGTGAAGAGAGGGGAAGGGATCAGCCCCAGCATTTT.